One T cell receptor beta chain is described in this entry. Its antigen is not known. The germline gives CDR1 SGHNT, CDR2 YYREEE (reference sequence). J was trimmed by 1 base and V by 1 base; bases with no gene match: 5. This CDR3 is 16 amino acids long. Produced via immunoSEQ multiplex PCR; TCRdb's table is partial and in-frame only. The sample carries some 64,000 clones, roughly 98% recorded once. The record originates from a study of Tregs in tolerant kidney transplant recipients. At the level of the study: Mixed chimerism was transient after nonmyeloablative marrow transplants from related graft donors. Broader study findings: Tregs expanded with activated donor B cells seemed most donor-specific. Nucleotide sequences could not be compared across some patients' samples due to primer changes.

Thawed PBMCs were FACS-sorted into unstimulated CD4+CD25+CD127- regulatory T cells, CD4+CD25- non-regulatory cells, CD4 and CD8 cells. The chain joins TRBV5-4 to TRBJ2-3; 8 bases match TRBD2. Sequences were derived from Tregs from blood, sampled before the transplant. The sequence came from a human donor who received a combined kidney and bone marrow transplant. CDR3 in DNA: TGTGCCAGCAGCTTGATGATCGGGAGGGGCACAGATACGCAGTATTTT. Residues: CASSLMIGRGTDTQYF.